The rows below give T cell receptor beta chains drawn from one sample of a study of beta chain features in type 1 diabetes. The repertoire was sequenced with immunoSEQ multiplex PCR; TCRdb's copy has only in-frame clones and lacks some. The data show about 700,000 clones, with around an eighth seen just once and roughly 0.022% held by the top ten. Sequencing used naive CD4+ T cells from blood. All receptors come from a man younger than 30 with type 1 diabetes. CDR3s include the opening cysteine and the closing phenylalanine or tryptophan. D genes are given only for firm matches. The listing skips clone size in some rows; elsewhere it reads once, few, many or a size class.

J gene: TRBJ1-2
clone size: few
V gene: TRBV11-2
D gene: TRBD1
CDR3 length: 14
CDR3 protein: CASSPGQGPYGYTF
CDR3 DNA: TGTGCCAGCAGCCCGGGACAGGGCCCCTATGGCTACACCTTC

J gene: TRBJ1-2
clone size: -
V gene: TRBV7-2
D gene: -
CDR3 length: 12
CDR3 protein: CASSLMVRGYTF
CDR3 DNA: TGTGCCAGCAGCTTAATGGTGCGCGGCTACACCTTC

J gene: TRBJ1-1
clone size: -
V gene: TRBV7-9
D gene: -
CDR3 length: 14
CDR3 protein: CASSRPTPDGEAFF
CDR3 DNA: TGTGCCAGCAGCCGCCCTACACCCGATGGTGAAGCTTTCTTT

J gene: TRBJ2-5
clone size: -
V gene: TRBV27
D gene: -
CDR3 length: 13
CDR3 protein: CASREGVGETQYF
CDR3 DNA: TGTGCCAGCAGAGAGGGGGTTGGGGAGACCCAGTACTTC

J gene: TRBJ1-1
clone size: few
V gene: TRBV27
D gene: -
CDR3 length: 13
CDR3 protein: CASSPGRNTEAFF
CDR3 DNA: TGTGCCAGCAGTCCCGGGAGGAACACTGAAGCTTTCTTT

J gene: TRBJ2-3
clone size: -
V gene: TRBV5-1
D gene: TRBD1
CDR3 length: 19
CDR3 protein: CASSLGRDSPAVVTDTQYF
CDR3 DNA: TGCGCCAGCAGCTTGGGCCGGGACAGTCCCGCGGTGGTCACAGATACGCAGTATTTT

J gene: TRBJ1-6
clone size: -
V gene: TRBV10-3
D gene: -
CDR3 length: 16
CDR3 protein: CAISESNSLGLSPLHF
CDR3 DNA: TGTGCCATCAGTGAGTCAAACAGCTTAGGTCTTTCACCCCTCCACTTT

J gene: TRBJ2-6
clone size: few
V gene: TRBV30
D gene: -
CDR3 length: 14
CDR3 protein: CASTGPAGANVLTF
CDR3 DNA: TGTGCCTCCACCGGGCCAGCTGGGGCCAACGTCCTGACTTTC

J gene: TRBJ1-1
clone size: -
V gene: TRBV30
D gene: -
CDR3 length: 12
CDR3 protein: CALQGLGTEAFF
CDR3 DNA: TGTGCCTTACAGGGTCTGGGCACTGAAGCTTTCTTT

J gene: TRBJ1-1
clone size: few
V gene: TRBV28
D gene: -
CDR3 length: 13
CDR3 protein: CASSLSGGAEAFF
CDR3 DNA: TGTGCCAGCAGTTTATCCGGAGGCGCTGAAGCTTTCTTT

J gene: TRBJ2-5
clone size: few
V gene: TRBV2
D gene: TRBD2
CDR3 length: 15
CDR3 protein: CASSVQLAGKETQYF
CDR3 DNA: TGTGCCAGCAGCGTCCAGCTAGCGGGTAAAGAGACCCAGTACTTC

J gene: TRBJ1-5
clone size: -
V gene: TRBV19
D gene: -
CDR3 length: 16
CDR3 protein: CASSISALNSNQPQHF
CDR3 DNA: TGTGCCAGTAGTATCTCTGCTCTGAATAGCAATCAGCCCCAGCATTTT

J gene: TRBJ2-7
clone size: few
V gene: TRBV7-9
D gene: TRBD1
CDR3 length: 15
CDR3 protein: CASSQGQGFGYEQYF
CDR3 DNA: TGTGCCAGCAGCCAGGGACAGGGCTTTGGCTACGAGCAGTACTTC

J gene: TRBJ2-5
clone size: -
V gene: TRBV9
D gene: TRBD2
CDR3 length: 16
CDR3 protein: CASSPGGSGGQETQYF
CDR3 DNA: TGTGCCAGCAGCCCAGGGGGTAGCGGGGGCCAAGAGACCCAGTACTTC

J gene: TRBJ2-3
clone size: few
V gene: TRBV30
D gene: TRBD2
CDR3 length: 20
CDR3 protein: CAWSTKLGLAVPTSTDTQYF
CDR3 DNA: TGTGCCTGGAGCACAAAATTGGGACTAGCGGTCCCTACGTCCACAGATACGCAGTATTTT

J gene: TRBJ1-5
clone size: few
V gene: TRBV30
D gene: -
CDR3 length: 12
CDR3 protein: CATSTGNQPQHF
CDR3 DNA: TGTGCCACCTCGACGGGGAATCAGCCCCAGCATTTT

J gene: TRBJ1-1
clone size: -
V gene: TRBV5-6
D gene: TRBD1
CDR3 length: 13
CDR3 protein: CASSLDRGTEAFF
CDR3 DNA: TGTGCCAGCAGCTTGGACAGGGGGACTGAAGCTTTCTTT

J gene: TRBJ1-4
clone size: -
V gene: TRBV30
D gene: TRBD1
CDR3 length: 15
CDR3 protein: CAWSEWDRGREKLFF
CDR3 DNA: TGTGCCTGGAGCGAATGGGACAGGGGGAGAGAAAAACTGTTTTTT

J gene: TRBJ1-2
clone size: -
V gene: TRBV7-6
D gene: -
CDR3 length: 12
CDR3 protein: CASSPDSYGYTF
CDR3 DNA: TGTGCCAGCAGCCCCGACAGCTATGGCTACACCTTC

J gene: TRBJ2-3
clone size: few
V gene: TRBV6-6
D gene: -
CDR3 length: 11
CDR3 protein: CASRRTDTQYF
CDR3 DNA: TGTGCCAGCAGACGCACAGATACGCAGTATTTT

J gene: TRBJ2-5
clone size: -
V gene: TRBV5-4
D gene: -
CDR3 length: 13
CDR3 protein: CASSSTAQETQYF
CDR3 DNA: TGTGCCAGCAGCTCTACAGCGCAAGAGACCCAGTACTTC

J gene: TRBJ2-3
clone size: -
V gene: TRBV5-1
D gene: -
CDR3 length: 13
CDR3 protein: CASSFPSTDTQYF
CDR3 DNA: TGCGCCAGCAGCTTCCCTAGCACAGATACGCAGTATTTT

J gene: TRBJ2-1
clone size: few
V gene: TRBV6-1
D gene: -
CDR3 length: 15
CDR3 protein: CASSEVLARHNEQFF
CDR3 DNA: TGTGCCAGCAGTGAGGTCCTCGCCCGCCACAATGAGCAGTTCTTC

J gene: TRBJ1-1
clone size: -
V gene: TRBV6-5
D gene: -
CDR3 length: 13
CDR3 protein: CASSLRTDAEAFF
CDR3 DNA: TGTGCCAGCAGTCTCCGGACAGACGCTGAAGCTTTCTTT

J gene: TRBJ2-1
clone size: -
V gene: TRBV7-9
D gene: -
CDR3 length: 14
CDR3 protein: CASSLARGTDEQFF
CDR3 DNA: TGTGCCAGCAGCTTGGCCAGGGGTACGGATGAGCAGTTCTTC

J gene: TRBJ1-5
clone size: few
V gene: TRBV7-2
D gene: -
CDR3 length: 13
CDR3 protein: CASSFHSNQPQHF
CDR3 DNA: TGTGCCAGCAGCTTCCATAGCAATCAGCCCCAGCATTTT

J gene: TRBJ2-3
clone size: few
V gene: TRBV2
D gene: -
CDR3 length: 11
CDR3 protein: CASRQTDTQYF
CDR3 DNA: TGTGCCAGCAGACAGACAGATACGCAGTATTTT

J gene: TRBJ2-7
clone size: few
V gene: TRBV29-1
D gene: TRBD1
CDR3 length: 13
CDR3 protein: CSVETSQGYEQYF
CDR3 DNA: TGCAGCGTTGAAACCTCACAGGGGTACGAGCAGTACTTC

J gene: TRBJ1-3
clone size: -
V gene: TRBV15
D gene: -
CDR3 length: 14
CDR3 protein: CATSRDSSGNTIYF
CDR3 DNA: TGTGCCACCAGCAGGGACAGCTCTGGAAACACCATATATTTT

J gene: TRBJ2-2
clone size: few
V gene: TRBV25-1
D gene: TRBD1
CDR3 length: 16
CDR3 protein: CASSEVDRVDTGELFF
CDR3 DNA: TGTGCCAGCAGTGAGGTGGACAGGGTGGACACCGGGGAGCTGTTTTTT

J gene: TRBJ2-6
clone size: -
V gene: TRBV5-1
D gene: -
CDR3 length: 17
CDR3 protein: CASSSGQFLSGANVLTF
CDR3 DNA: TGCGCCAGCAGCTCGGGACAATTCTTATCTGGGGCCAACGTCCTGACTTTC

J gene: TRBJ2-1
clone size: -
V gene: TRBV29-1
D gene: TRBD2
CDR3 length: 16
CDR3 protein: CCVFGGGANSYNEQFF
CDR3 DNA: TGCTGCGTTTTCGGCGGGGGGGCGAACTCCTACAATGAGCAGTTCTTC

J gene: TRBJ2-5
clone size: -
V gene: TRBV7-8
D gene: TRBD2
CDR3 length: 17
CDR3 protein: CASSLIGTSGAEETQYF
CDR3 DNA: TGTGCCAGCAGCTTAATTGGTACTAGCGGGGCGGAAGAGACCCAGTACTTC

J gene: TRBJ1-2
clone size: -
V gene: TRBV30
D gene: -
CDR3 length: 14
CDR3 protein: CACSPGGLDYGYTF
CDR3 DNA: TGTGCCTGCAGCCCGGGAGGACTAGACTATGGCTACACCTTC

J gene: TRBJ1-1
clone size: -
V gene: TRBV2
D gene: TRBD1
CDR3 length: 14
CDR3 protein: CASTATGGISEAFF
CDR3 DNA: TGTGCCAGCACCGCGACAGGGGGCATCTCTGAAGCTTTCTTT